Shown below are 3 T cell receptor beta chains from a single sample sequenced in a study of OX40 agonist ivuxolimab in advanced cancers. Using immunoSEQ multiplex PCR, the repertoire was profiled, and TCRdb retains in-frame clones only, with some absent. Of 100,000 to 110,000 clones in the sample, roughly 90% were seen once. The source was CD4+ or CD8+ T cells sorted from blood, collected in a trial of the OX40 agonist ivuxolimab. The receptors originated from an adult with an advanced solid tumor such as melanoma, head and neck, liver or kidney cancer.

This clone was seen only once. This chain uses TRBV10-3 with TRBJ2-7; 10 nucleotides align to TRBD1. This CDR3 contains 15 residues. The V gene end was trimmed by 4 bases and the J gene end by 7 bases; junction bases not matched to a gene: 10. In germline, CDR1 is ENHRY, CDR2 SYGVKD. CDR3 sequence (DNA): TGTGCCATCAGTGCCCGTGGGACAGGGGAGTATGAGCAGTACTTC. It translates to CAISARGTGEYEQYF.

Worth noting for this clone: Other DNA sequences in this sample translate to the same CDR3. The chain joins TRBV5-1 to TRBJ2-7; D not resolved. CDR3 length: 12 residues. Trimming removed 0 bases from V and 5 bases from J, with 6 bases in between. Germline V lookup: CDR1 SGHRS, CDR2 YFSETQ. CDR3 DNA: TGCGCCAGCAGCTTGGGACGGGACGAGCAGTACTTC. Protein sequence: CASSLGRDEQYF. The full variable domain, rest sourced from reference TRBV5-1 and TRBJ2-7, is KAGVTQTPRYLIKTRGQQVTLSCSPISGHRSVSWYQQTPGQGLQFLFEYFSETQRNKGNFPGRFSGRQFSNSRSEMNVSTLELGDSALYLCASSLGRDEQYFGPGTRLTVT.

The CDR3 region has the DNA TGTGCCAGCAGCCTAGGACTAGCAGGCACAGATACGCAGTATTTT. Residues: CASSLGLAGTDTQYF. The chain is built from TRBV5-4 and TRBJ2-3, with 8 bases lining up with TRBD2. CDR1 is SGHNT and CDR2 is YYREEE in the germline V gene (reference sequence). This CDR3 is 15 amino acids long. J was trimmed by 1 base and V by 4 bases; bases with no gene match: 5.